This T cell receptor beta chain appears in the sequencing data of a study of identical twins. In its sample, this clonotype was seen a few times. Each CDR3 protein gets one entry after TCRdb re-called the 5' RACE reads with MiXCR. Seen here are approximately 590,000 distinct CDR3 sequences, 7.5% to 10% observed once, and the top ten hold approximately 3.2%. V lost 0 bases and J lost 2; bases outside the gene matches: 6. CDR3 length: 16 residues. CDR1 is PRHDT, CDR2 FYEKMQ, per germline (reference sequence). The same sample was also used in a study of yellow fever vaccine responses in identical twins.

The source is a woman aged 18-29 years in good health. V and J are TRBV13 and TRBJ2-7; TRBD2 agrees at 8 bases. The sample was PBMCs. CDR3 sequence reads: CASSLGGTSRAYEQYF. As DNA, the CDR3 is TGTGCCAGCAGCTTAGGGGGGACTAGTCGGGCCTACGAGCAGTACTTC.